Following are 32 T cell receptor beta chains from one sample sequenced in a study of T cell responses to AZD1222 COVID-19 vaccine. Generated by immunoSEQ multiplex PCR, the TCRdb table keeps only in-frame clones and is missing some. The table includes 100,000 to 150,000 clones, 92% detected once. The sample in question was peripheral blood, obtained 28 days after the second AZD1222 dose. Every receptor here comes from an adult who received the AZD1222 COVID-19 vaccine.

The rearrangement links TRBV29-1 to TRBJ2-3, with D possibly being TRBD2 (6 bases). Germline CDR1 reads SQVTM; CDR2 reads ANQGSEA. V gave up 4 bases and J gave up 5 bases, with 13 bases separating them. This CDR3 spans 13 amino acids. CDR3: CSVVGGVVDTQYF. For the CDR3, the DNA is TGCAGCGTTGTTGGAGGGGTGGTAGATACGCAGTATTTT.

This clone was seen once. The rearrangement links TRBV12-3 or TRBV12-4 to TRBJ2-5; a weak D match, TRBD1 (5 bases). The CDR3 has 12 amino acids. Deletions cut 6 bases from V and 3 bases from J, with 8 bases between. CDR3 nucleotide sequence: TGTGCCAGCAGCCCGACAGAAGAGACCCAGTACTTC. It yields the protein CASSPTEETQYF.

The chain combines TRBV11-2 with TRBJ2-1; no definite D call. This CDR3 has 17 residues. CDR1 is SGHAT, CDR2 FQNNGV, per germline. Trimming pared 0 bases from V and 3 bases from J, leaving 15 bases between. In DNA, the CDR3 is TGTGCCAGCAGCTTAGAACGAACGGGCCGCTTCTACAATGAGCAGTTCTTC. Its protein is CASSLERTGRFYNEQFF. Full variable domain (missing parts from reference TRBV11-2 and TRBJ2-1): EAGVAQSPRYKIIEKRQSVAFWCNPISGHATLYWYQQILGQGPKLLIQFQNNGVVDDSQLPKDRFSAERLKGVDSTLKIQPAKLEDSAVYLCASSLERTGRFYNEQFFGPGTRLTVL.

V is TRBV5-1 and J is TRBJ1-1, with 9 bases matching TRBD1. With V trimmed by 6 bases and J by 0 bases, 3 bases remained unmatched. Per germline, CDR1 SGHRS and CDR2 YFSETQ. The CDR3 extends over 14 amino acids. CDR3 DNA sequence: TGCGCCAGCAACGGACAGGGGATGAACACTGAAGCTTTCTTT. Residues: CASNGQGMNTEAFF.

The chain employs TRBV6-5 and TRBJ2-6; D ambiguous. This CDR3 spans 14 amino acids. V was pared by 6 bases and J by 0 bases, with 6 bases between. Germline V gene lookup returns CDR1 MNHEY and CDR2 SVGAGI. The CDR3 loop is CASSPSSGANVLTF. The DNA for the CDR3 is TGTGCCAGCAGCCCAAGCTCTGGGGCCAACGTCCTGACTTTC.

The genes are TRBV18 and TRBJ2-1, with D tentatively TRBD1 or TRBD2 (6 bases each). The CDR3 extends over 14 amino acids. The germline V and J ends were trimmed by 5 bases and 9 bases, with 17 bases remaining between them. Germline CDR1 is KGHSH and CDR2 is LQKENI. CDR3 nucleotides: TGTGCCAGCTCATTGGAGGGGGTCTGGCTTGAGCAGTTCTTC. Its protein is CASSLEGVWLEQFF.

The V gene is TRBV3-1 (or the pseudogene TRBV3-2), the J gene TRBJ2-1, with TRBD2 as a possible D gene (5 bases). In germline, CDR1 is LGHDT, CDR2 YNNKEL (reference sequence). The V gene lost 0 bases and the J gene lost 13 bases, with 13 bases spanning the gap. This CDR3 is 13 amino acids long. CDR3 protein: CASSQDRSGLQFF. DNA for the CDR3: TGTGCCAGCAGCCAAGATCGGAGCGGACTTCAGTTCTTC.

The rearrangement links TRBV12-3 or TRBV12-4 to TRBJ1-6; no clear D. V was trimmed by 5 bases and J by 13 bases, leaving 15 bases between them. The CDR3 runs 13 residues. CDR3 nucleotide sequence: TGTGCCAGCAGTCCTTCTGAATCCCTCCCCCTCCACTTT. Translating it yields CASSPSESLPLHF.

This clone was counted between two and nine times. CDR3 DNA sequence: TGTGCCAGCTCCTACGGTGGGGGGGCCGTTCAGCCCCAGCATTTT. It specifies CASSYGGGAVQPQHF. This chain joins TRBV27 and TRBJ1-5; possibly TRBD1 for D (6 bases). The germline V gene has CDR1 MNHEY and CDR2 SMNVEV (reference sequence). Deletions cut 8 bases from V and 6 bases from J, with 20 bases between. This CDR3 has 15 residues.

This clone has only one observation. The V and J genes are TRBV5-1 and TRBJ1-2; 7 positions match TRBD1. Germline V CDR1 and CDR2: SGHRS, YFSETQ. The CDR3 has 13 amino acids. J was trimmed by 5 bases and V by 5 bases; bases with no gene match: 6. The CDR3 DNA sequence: TGCGCCAGCAGAAACTACAGGGGTTATGGCTACACCTTC. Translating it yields CASRNYRGYGYTF. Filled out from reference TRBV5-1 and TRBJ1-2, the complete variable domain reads KAGVTQTPRYLIKTRGQQVTLSCSPISGHRSVSWYQQTPGQGLQFLFEYFSETQRNKGNFPGRFSGRQFSNSRSEMNVSTLELGDSALYLCASRNYRGYGYTFGSGTRLTVV.

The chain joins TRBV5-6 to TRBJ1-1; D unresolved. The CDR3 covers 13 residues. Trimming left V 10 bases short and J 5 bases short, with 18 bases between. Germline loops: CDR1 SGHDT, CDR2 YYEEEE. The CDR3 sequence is CAVTVGGSTEAFF. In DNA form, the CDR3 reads TGTGCCGTGACGGTCGGTGGGAGTACTGAAGCTTTCTTT.

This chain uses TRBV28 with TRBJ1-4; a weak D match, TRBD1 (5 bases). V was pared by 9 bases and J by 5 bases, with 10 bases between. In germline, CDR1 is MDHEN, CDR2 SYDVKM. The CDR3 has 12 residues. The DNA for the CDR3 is TGTGCCAGTCGGGGCCGCAATGAAAAACTGTTTTTT. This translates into CASRGRNEKLFF. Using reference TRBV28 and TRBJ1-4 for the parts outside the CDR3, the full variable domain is DVKVTQSSRYLVKRTGEKVFLECVQDMDHENMFWYRQDPGLGLRLIYFSYDVKMKEKGDIPEGYSVSREKKERFSLILESASTNQTSMYLCASRGRNEKLFFGSGTQLSVL.

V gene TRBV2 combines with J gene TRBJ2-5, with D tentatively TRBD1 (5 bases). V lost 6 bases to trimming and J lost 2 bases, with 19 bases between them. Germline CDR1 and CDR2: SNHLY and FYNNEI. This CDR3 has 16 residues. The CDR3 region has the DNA TGTGCCAGCAGCCGCCTCGCTGGGGCCCGGCAAGAGACCCAGTACTTC. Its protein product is CASSRLAGARQETQYF. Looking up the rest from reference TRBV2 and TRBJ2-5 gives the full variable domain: EPEVTQTPSHQVTQMGQEVILRCVPISNHLYFYWYRQILGQKVEFLVSFYNNEISEKSEIFDDQFSVERPDGSNFTLKIRSTKLEDSAMYFCASSRLAGARQETQYFGPGTRLLVL.

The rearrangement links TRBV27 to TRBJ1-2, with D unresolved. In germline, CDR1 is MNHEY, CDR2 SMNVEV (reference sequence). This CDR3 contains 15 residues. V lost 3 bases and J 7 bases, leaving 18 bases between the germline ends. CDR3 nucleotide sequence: TGTGCCAGCAGTTTTTCAGGTGGAGTAGGCGCTGGCTACACCTTC. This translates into CASSFSGGVGAGYTF.

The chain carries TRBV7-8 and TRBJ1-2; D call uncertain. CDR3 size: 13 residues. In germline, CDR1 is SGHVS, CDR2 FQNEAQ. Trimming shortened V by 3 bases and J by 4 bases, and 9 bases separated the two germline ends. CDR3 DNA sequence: TGTGCCAGCAGCTTGACGGAGTTCTATGGCTACACCTTC. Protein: CASSLTEFYGYTF. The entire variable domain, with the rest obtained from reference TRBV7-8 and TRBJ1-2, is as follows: GAGVSQSPRYKVAKRGQDVALRCDPISGHVSLFWYQQALGQGPEFLTYFQNEAQLDKSGLPSDRFFAERPEGSVSTLKIQRTQQEDSAVYLCASSLTEFYGYTFGSGTRLTVV.

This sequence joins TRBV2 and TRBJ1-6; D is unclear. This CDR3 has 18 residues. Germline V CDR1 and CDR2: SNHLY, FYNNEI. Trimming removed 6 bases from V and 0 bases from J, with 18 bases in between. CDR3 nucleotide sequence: TGTGCCAGCAGAAAGCTCGACCCGCCAAGCTCCTATAATTCACCCCTCCACTTT. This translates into CASRKLDPPSSYNSPLHF.

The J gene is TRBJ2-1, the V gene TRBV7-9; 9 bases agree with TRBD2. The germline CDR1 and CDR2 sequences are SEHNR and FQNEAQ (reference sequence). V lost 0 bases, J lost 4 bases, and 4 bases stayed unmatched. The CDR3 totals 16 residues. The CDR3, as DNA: TGTGCCAGCAGCTTAGCGGGCGGGAGGGTTTACAATGAGCAGTTCTTC. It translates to CASSLAGGRVYNEQFF.

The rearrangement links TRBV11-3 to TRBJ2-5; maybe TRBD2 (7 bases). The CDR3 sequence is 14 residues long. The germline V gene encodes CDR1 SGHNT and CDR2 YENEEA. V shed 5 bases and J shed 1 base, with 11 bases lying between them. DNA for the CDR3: TGTGCCAGCAGCCTAGGGGGGGGCCAAGAGACCCAGTACTTC. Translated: CASSLGGGQETQYF.

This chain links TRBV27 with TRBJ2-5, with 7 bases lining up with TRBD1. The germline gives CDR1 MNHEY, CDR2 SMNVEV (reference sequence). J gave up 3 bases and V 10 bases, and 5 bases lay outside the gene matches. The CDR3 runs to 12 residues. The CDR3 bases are TGTGCCAACCGGGACAGTGAAGAGACCCAGTACTTC. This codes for CANRDSEETQYF.

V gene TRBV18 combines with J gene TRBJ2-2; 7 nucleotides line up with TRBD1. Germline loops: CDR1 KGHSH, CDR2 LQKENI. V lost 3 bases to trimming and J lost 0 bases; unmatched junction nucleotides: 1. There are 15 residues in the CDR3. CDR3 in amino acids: CASSPGTANTGELFF. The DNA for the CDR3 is TGTGCCAGCTCACCCGGGACAGCGAACACCGGGGAGCTGTTTTTT.

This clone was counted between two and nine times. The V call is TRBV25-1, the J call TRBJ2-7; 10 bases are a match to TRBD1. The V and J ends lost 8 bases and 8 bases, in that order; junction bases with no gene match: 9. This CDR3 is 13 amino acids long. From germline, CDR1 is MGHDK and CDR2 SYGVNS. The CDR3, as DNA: TGTGCCAGCGAGACAGGGGGCGCTATAAAGCAGTACTTC. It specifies CASETGGAIKQYF.

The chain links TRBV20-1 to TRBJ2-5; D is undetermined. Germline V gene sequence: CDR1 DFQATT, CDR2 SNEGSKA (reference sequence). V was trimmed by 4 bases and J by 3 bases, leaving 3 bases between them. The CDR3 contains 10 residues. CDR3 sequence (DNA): TGCAGTGCTAACGAAGAGACCCAGTACTTC. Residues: CSANEETQYF.

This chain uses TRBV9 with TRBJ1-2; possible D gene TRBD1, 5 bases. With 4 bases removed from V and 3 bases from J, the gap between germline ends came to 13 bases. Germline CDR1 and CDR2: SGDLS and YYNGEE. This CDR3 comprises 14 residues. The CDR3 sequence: CASSLRGLHYGYTF. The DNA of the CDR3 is TGTGCCAGCAGCCTGAGGGGCCTCCACTATGGCTACACCTTC.

CDR3 amino acids: CASSLGSASYEQYF. CDR3 nucleotide sequence: TGTGCCAGCAGCTTAGGTAGTGCCTCTTACGAGCAGTACTTC. The rearrangement links TRBV7-2 to TRBJ2-7; D is ambiguous. Germline assignment: CDR1 SGHTA and CDR2 FQGNSA. CDR3 size: 14 residues. V was pared by 1 base and J by 4 bases, with 11 bases between.

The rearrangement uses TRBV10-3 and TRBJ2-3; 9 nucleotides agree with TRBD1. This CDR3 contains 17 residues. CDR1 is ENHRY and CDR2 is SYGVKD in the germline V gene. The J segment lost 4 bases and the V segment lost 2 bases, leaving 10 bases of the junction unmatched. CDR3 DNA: TGTGCCATCAGTGAGGCTGATTGGACAGGGGAGTCAGATACGCAGTATTTT. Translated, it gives CAISEADWTGESDTQYF.

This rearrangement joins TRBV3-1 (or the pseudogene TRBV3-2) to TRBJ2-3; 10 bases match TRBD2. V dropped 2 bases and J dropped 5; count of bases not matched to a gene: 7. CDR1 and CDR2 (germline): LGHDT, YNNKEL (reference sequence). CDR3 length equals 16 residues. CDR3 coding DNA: TGTGCCAGCAGCCAATCGAGCGGGGGGGCCCTAGATACGCAGTATTTT. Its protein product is CASSQSSGGALDTQYF.

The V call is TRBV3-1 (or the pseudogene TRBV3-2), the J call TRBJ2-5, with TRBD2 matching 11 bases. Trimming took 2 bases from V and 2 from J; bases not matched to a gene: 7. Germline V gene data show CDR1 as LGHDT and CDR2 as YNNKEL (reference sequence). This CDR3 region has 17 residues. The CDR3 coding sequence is TGTGCCAGCAGCCAACAACTAGCGGGGGTCGGGCAAGAGACCCAGTACTTC. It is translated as CASSQQLAGVGQETQYF.

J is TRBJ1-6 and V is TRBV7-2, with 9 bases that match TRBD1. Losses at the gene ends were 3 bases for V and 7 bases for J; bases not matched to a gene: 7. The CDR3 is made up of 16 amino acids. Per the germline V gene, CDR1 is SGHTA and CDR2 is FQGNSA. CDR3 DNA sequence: TGTGCCAGCAGCTTCGGGAGGGGACAGGGAAATTCACCCCTCCACTTT. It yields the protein CASSFGRGQGNSPLHF.

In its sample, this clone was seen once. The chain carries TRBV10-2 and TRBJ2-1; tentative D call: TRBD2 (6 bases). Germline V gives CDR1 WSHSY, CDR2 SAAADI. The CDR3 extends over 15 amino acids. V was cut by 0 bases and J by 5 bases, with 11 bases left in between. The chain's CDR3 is CASSESGTFHNEQFF. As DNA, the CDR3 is TGCGCCAGCAGTGAGTCCGGGACTTTCCACAATGAGCAGTTCTTC.

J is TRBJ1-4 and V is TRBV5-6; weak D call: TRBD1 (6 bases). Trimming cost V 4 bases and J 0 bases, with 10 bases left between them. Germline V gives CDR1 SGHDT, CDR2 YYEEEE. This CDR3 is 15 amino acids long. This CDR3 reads CASSPQGATNEKLFF. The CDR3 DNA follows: TGTGCCAGCAGCCCACAGGGTGCAACTAATGAAAAACTGTTTTTT.

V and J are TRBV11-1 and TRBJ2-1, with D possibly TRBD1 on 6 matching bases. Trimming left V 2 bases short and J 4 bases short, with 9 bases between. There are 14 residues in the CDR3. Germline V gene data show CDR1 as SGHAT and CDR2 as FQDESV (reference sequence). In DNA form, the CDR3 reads TGTGCCAGCAGCTTATTCCAGGGGTACAATGAGCAGTTCTTC. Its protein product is CASSLFQGYNEQFF.

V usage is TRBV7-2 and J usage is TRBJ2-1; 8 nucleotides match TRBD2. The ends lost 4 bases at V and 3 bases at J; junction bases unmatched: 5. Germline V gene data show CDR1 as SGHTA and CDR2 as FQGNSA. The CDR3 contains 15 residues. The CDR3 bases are TGTGCCAGCAGCTCTTTGAGCGGGGGCTACAATGAGCAGTTCTTC. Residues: CASSSLSGGYNEQFF.